This T cell receptor (beta chain) was found in a study of blood T cell repertoires in COVID-19. Produced via immunoSEQ multiplex PCR; TCRdb's table is partial and in-frame only. Of just under 65,000 clones in the sample, roughly three quarters were seen once. Followed over time, Seattle patients had been enrolled while infection was active. Germline CDR1 and CDR2: SQVTM and ANQGSEA. The CDR3 extends over 13 amino acids. The ends lost 6 bases at V and 4 bases at J; junction bases unmatched: 3. V and J are TRBV29-1 and TRBJ2-1; TRBD1 agrees at 10 bases. What was sequenced was peripheral blood. The source of this sequence is a man between 60 and 75 years old with COVID-19, enrolled during active disease. The CDR3, as DNA: TGCAGCGTCCCGGGACAGGGGTACAATGAGCAGTTCTTC. Protein sequence: CSVPGQGYNEQFF.